This T cell receptor beta chain was captured by sequencing in a study of shared clonotypes between healthy human individuals. Study-level findings and limits: When naive CD4 clonotypes were compared across a few donors, about 5% were shared.

Concerning this clone itself: Its antigen is as yet unknown.

Method: immunoSEQ multiplex PCR; TCRdb's copy keeps in-frame clones and lacks some. Among roughly 720,000 clones listed, 90% were seen once. The CDR3 spans 14 residues. Trimming left V 1 base short and J 2 bases short, with 9 bases between. Germline assignment: CDR1 LNHDA and CDR2 SQIVND (reference sequence). This clonotype originated in a young man in good health. Some clones in this sample may be carry-over from other donors' samples. The genes are TRBV19 and TRBJ2-7, with TRBD1 as a possible D gene (5 bases). Sample: memory CD8+ T cells from PBMCs. Subset defined: CD45RO+ cells pooled with CCR7-negative TemRA cells. Written as DNA, the CDR3 is TGTGCCAGTAGTATAGTACCGGACACCTACGAGCAGTACTTC. Protein sequence: CASSIVPDTYEQYF.